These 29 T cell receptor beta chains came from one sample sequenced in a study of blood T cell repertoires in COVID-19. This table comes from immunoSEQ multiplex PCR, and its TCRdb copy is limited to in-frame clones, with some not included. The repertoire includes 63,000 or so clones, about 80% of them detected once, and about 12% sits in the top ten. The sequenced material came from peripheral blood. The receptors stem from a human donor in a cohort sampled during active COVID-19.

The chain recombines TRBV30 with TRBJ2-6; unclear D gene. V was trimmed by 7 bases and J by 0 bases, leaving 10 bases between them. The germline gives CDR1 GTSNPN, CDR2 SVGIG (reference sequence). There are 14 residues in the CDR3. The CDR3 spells CALERPSGANVLTF. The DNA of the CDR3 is TGTGCCTTGGAGAGACCCTCTGGGGCCAACGTCCTGACTTTC.

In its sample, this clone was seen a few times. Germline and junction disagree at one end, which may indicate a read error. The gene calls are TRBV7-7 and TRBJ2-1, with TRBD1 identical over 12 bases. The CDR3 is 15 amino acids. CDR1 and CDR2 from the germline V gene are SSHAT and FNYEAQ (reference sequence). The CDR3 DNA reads TGTGCTAGCAGCACCGGGACAGGGGGCCACAATGAGCAGTTCTTC. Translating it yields CASSTGTGGHNEQFF.

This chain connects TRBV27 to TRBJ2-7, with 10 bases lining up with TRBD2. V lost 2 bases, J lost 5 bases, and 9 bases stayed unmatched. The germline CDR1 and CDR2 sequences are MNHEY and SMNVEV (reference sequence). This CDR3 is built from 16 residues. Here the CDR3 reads CASSLGASGRAHEQYF. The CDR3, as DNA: TGTGCCAGCAGTTTAGGAGCTAGCGGGAGAGCCCACGAGCAGTACTTC.

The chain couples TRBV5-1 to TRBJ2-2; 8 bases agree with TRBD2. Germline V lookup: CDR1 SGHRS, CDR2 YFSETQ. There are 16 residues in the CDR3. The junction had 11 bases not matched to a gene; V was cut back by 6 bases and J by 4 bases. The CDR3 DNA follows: TGCGCCAGCAAACTATCTCAACGGGGGGGCACCGGGGAGCTGTTTTTT. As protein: CASKLSQRGGTGELFF.

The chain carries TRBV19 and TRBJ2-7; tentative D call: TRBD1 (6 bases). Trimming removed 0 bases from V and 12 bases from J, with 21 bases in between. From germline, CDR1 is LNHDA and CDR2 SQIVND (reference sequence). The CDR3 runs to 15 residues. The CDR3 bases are TGTGCCAGTAGTATAGATCGAACGGGACACCTCGGATTGTACTTC. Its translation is CASSIDRTGHLGLYF.

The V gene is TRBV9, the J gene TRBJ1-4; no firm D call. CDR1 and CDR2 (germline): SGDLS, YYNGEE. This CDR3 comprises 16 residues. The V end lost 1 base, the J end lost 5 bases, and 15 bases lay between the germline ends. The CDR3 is CASSVSVKGGNEKLFF. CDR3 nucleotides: TGTGCCAGCAGCGTATCAGTCAAAGGAGGGAATGAAAAACTGTTTTTT.

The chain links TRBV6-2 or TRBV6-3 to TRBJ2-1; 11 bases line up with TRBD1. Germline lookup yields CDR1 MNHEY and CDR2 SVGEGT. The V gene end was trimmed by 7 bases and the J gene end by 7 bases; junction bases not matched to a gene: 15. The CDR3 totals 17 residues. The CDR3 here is CASTPRGGQGAWNEQFF. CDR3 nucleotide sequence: TGTGCCAGCACCCCTAGGGGTGGACAGGGGGCTTGGAATGAGCAGTTCTTC.

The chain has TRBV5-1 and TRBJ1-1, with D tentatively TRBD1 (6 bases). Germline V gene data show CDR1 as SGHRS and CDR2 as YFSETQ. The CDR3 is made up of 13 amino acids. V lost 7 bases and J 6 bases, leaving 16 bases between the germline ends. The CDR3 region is CASGGMAGAEAFF. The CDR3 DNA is TGCGCCAGCGGTGGAATGGCAGGGGCTGAAGCTTTCTTT.

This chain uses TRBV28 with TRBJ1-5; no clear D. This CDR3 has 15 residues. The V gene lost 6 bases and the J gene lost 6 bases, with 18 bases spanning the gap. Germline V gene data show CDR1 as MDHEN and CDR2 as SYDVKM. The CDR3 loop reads CASRFLLGSGQPQHF. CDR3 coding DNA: TGTGCCAGCAGATTTTTACTAGGGTCAGGTCAGCCCCAGCATTTT.

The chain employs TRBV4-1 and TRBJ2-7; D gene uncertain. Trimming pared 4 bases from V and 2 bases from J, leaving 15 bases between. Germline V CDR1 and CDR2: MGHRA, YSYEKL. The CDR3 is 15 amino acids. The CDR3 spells CASSLATNNPYEQYF. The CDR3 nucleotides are TGCGCCAGCAGCCTCGCCACAAATAACCCCTACGAGCAGTACTTC.

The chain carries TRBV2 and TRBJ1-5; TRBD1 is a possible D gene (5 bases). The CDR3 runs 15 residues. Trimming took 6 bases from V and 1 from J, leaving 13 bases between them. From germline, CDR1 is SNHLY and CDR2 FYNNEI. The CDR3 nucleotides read TGTGCCAGCAGGGGGGGACCCTTGAGCAATCAGCCCCAGCATTTT. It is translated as CASRGGPLSNQPQHF.

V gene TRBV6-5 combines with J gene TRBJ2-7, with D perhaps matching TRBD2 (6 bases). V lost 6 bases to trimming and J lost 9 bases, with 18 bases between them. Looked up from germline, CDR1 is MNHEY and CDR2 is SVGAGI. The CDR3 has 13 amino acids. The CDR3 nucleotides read TGTGCCAGCAGCTTATCTGGGCTAGCGAGGCAGTACTTC. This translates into CASSLSGLARQYF.

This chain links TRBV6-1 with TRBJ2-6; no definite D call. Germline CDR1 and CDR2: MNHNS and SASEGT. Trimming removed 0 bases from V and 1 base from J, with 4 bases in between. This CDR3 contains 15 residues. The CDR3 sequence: CASSEASSGANVLTF. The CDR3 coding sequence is TGTGCCAGCAGTGAAGCTAGTTCTGGGGCCAACGTCCTGACTTTC.

The CDR3 sequence: CASSRNREVNTEAFF. The DNA for the CDR3 is TGCGCCAGCAGCAGAAACAGGGAAGTAAACACTGAAGCTTTCTTT. The chain recombines TRBV5-1 with TRBJ1-1, with a tentative D call TRBD1 (6 bases). This CDR3 contains 15 residues. Trimming stripped 4 bases from V and 2 bases from J, with 15 bases between. Germline CDR1 and CDR2: SGHRS and YFSETQ.

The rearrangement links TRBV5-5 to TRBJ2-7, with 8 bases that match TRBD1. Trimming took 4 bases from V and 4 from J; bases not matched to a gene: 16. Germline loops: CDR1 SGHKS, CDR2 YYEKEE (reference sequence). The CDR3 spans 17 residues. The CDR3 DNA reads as TGTGCCAGCAGCACCTCGACAGGGGCAAGTCTGATATACGAGCAGTACTTC. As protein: CASSTSTGASLIYEQYF.

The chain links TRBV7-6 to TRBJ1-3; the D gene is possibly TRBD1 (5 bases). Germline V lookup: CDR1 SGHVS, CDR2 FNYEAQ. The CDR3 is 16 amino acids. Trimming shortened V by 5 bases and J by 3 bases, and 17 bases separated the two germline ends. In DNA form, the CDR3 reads TGTGCCAGCAGCATCCCCCAGGGTAGTGGTGGAAACACCATATATTTT. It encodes CASSIPQGSGGNTIYF.

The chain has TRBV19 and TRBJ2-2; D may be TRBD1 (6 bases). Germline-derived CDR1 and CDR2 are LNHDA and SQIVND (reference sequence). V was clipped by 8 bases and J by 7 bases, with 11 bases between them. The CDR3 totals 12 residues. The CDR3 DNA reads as TGTGCCAGTGCTCGAGGGGGCGGGGAGCTGTTTTTT. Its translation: CASARGGGELFF.

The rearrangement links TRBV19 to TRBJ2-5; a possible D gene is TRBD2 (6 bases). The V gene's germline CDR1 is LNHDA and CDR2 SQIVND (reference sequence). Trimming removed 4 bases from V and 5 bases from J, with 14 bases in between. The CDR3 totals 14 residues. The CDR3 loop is CASSTGLPSETQYF. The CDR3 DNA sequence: TGTGCCAGTAGTACGGGACTCCCCTCGGAGACCCAGTACTTC.

CDR3 amino acids: CASSVRGGISTDTQYF. For the CDR3, the DNA is TGTGCCAGCAGCGTCAGGGGTGGGATTAGCACAGATACGCAGTATTTT. V and J are TRBV9 and TRBJ2-3; D is perhaps TRBD1 (6 bases). CDR3 length: 16 amino acids. Trimming removed 2 bases at V and 0 bases at J, with 13 bases between. Germline V lookup: CDR1 SGDLS, CDR2 YYNGEE. The whole variable domain, filled in from reference TRBV9 and TRBJ2-3, reads DSGVTQTPKHLITATGQRVTLRCSPRSGDLSVYWYQQSLDQGLQFLIQYYNGEERAKGNILERFSAQQFPDLHSELNLSSLELGDSALYFCASSVRGGISTDTQYFGPGTRLTVL.

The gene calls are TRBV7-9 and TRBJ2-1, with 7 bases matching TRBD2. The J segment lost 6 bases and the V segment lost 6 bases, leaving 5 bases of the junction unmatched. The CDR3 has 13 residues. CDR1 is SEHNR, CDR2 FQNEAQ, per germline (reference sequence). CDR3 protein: CASSSLAVNEQFF. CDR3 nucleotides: TGTGCCAGCAGTTCGCTAGCGGTCAATGAGCAGTTCTTC. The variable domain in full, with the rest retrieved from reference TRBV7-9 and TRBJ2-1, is DTGVSQNPRHKITKRGQNVTFRCDPISEHNRLYWYRQTLGQGPEFLTYFQNEAQLEKSRLLSDRFSAERPKGSFSTLEIQRTEQGDSAMYLCASSSLAVNEQFFGPGTRLTVL.

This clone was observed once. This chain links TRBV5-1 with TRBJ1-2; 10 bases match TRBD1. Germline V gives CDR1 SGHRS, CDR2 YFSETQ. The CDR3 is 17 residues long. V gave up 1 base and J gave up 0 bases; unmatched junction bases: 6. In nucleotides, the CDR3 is TGCGCCAGCAGCTTGAAAACGGACAGGGGGACTAACTATGGCTACACCTTC. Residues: CASSLKTDRGTNYGYTF.

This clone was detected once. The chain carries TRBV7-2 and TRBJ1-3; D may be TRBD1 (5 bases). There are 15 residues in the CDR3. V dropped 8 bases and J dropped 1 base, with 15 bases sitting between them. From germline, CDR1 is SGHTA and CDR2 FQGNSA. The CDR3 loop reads CASRATGASGNTIYF. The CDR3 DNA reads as TGTGCCAGCCGGGCCACTGGGGCATCTGGAAACACCATATATTTT.

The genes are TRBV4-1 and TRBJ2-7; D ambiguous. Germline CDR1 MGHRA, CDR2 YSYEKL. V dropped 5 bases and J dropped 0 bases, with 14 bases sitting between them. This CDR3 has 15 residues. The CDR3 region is CASSYHTTSSYEQYF. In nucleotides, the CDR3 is TGCGCCAGCAGCTACCATACTACATCCTCCTACGAGCAGTACTTC.

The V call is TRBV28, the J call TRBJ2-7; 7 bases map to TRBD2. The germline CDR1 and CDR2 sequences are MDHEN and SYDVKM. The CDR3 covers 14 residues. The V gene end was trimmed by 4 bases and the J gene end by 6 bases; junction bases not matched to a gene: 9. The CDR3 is CASSSPGLFREQYF. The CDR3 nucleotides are TGTGCCAGCAGTTCGCCGGGACTATTCCGCGAGCAGTACTTC.

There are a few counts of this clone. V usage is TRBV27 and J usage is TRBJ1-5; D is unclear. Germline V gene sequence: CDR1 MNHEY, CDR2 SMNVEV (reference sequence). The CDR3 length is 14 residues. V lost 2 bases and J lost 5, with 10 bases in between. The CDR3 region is CASSLGGYDQPQHF. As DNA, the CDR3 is TGTGCCAGCAGTTTAGGAGGGTATGATCAGCCCCAGCATTTT.

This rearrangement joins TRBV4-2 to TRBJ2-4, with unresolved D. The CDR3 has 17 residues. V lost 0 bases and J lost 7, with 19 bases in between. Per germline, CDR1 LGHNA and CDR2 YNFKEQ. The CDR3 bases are TGTGCCAGCAGCCAAGAGATACGAGGCGATGTAAATAACATTCAGTACTTC. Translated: CASSQEIRGDVNNIQYF.

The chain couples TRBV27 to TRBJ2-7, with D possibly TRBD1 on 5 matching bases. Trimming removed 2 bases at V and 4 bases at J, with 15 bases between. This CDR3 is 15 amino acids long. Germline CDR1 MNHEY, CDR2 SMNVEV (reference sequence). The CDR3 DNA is TGTGCCAGCAGTTTAATCACAGGCAGTAGTTACGAGCAGTACTTC. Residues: CASSLITGSSYEQYF.

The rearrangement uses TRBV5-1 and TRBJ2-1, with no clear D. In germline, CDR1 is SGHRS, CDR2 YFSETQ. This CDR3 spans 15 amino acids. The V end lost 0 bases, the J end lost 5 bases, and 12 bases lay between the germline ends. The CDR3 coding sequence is TGCGCCAGCAGCTTGGGGCCGGGTTGGGACAATGAGCAGTTCTTC. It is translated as CASSLGPGWDNEQFF.

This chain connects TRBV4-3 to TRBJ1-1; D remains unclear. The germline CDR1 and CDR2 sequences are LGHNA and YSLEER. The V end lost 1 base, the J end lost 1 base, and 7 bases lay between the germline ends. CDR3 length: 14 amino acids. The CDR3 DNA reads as TGCGCCAGCAGCCAAGTATCCGGGAACACTGAAGCTTTCTTT. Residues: CASSQVSGNTEAFF.